This TCR beta chain derives from a study of blood T cell repertoires in COVID-19. Authors' processing steps: From reference gene primer amplification, estimates of nucleated cell counts were derived. The assay was immunoSEQ multiplex PCR, and TCRdb's table has in-frame clones only and misses some. Clone size and V and J calls were adopted from that table, with D and trimming inferred from the DNA. The sample carries approximately 72,000 clones, approximately 91% recorded once. Germline assignment: CDR1 LGHNT and CDR2 FRNRAP. The length of the CDR3 is 14 residues. The V gene lost 6 bases and the J gene lost 7 bases, with 15 bases spanning the gap.

This TCR came from a man aged 45 to 65 with acute or convalescent COVID-19. The chain employs TRBV12-5 and TRBJ2-2; possibly TRBD1 for D (5 bases). Sequencing was performed on peripheral blood. The CDR3 region has the DNA TGTGCTAGTGGAGCGACAGAGGAGCTCGGGGAGCTGTTTTTT. This codes for CASGATEELGELFF.